These 17 T cell receptor beta chains came from one sample sequenced in a study of healthy donors' naive CD4 and CD8 T cells. TCR libraries were built from about 520 ng of total RNA by linear amplification. TCRdb reanalysed the reads using MiXCR and keeps one entry per CDR3 protein. This repertoire shows approximately 180,000 distinct CDR3 sequences, about 70% found once; its top ten account for roughly 2.4%. Sequencing input: naive CD4+ and CD8+ T cells sorted from blood, pooled from several donors. Every receptor here comes from a pool of human donors in good health; the sample pools cells from several healthy donors.

V and J are TRBV10-3 and TRBJ2-1, with TRBD2 identical over 11 bases. The V and J ends lost 10 bases and 8 bases, in that order; junction bases with no gene match: 4. This CDR3 spans 12 amino acids. Germline values: CDR1 ENHRY, CDR2 SYGVKD. The CDR3 spells CATGTSGDEQFF. DNA of the CDR3: TGTGCCACCGGGACTAGCGGTGATGAGCAGTTCTTC.

This rearrangement joins TRBV5-4 to TRBJ2-1; tentatively, D is TRBD1 (5 bases). CDR3 length equals 16 residues. The germline gives CDR1 SGHNT, CDR2 YYREEE (reference sequence). V was pared by 0 bases and J by 3 bases, with 13 bases between. The CDR3 nucleotides are TGTGCCAGCAGCTTGGTGGGCAGGGTGGACTACAATGAGCAGTTCTTC. Translated, it gives CASSLVGRVDYNEQFF.

This clonotype has a single count. The chain employs TRBV11-2 and TRBJ2-3, with 8 bases lining up with TRBD2. Germline V gene lookup returns CDR1 SGHAT and CDR2 FQNNGV. The CDR3 runs 15 residues. Unmatched junction bases numbered 7, after V lost 5 bases and J lost 3 bases. The CDR3: CASSPPAGVTDTQYF. CDR3 nucleotides: TGTGCCAGCAGCCCCCCAGCGGGAGTAACAGATACGCAGTATTTT. Full variable domain (remainder filled in from reference TRBV11-2 and TRBJ2-3): EAGVAQSPRYKIIEKRQSVAFWCNPISGHATLYWYQQILGQGPKLLIQFQNNGVVDDSQLPKDRFSAERLKGVDSTLKIQPAKLEDSAVYLCASSPPAGVTDTQYFGPGTRLTVL.

The CDR3: CASSVIPGTGVDEQFF. In DNA form, the CDR3 reads TGTGCCAGTAGTGTCATTCCCGGGACAGGGGTGGATGAGCAGTTCTTC. V gene TRBV19 combines with J gene TRBJ2-1, with TRBD1 identical over 10 bases. CDR3 length: 16 amino acids. Germline V lookup: CDR1 LNHDA, CDR2 SQIVND (reference sequence). V was pared by 5 bases and J by 8 bases, with 12 bases of the junction left unmatched. The full variable domain, in which reference TRBV19 and TRBJ2-1 provide the parts outside the CDR3, is DGGITQSPKYLFRKEGQNVTLSCEQNLNHDAMYWYRQDPGQGLRLIYYSQIVNDFQKGDIAEGYSVSREKKESFPLTVTSAQKNPTAFYLCASSVIPGTGVDEQFFGPGTRLTVL.

This rearrangement joins TRBV29-1 to TRBJ2-7, with no clear D. The V gene's germline CDR1 is SQVTM and CDR2 ANQGSEA. CDR3 length: 14 amino acids. Trimming removed 4 bases from V and 4 bases from J, with 17 bases in between. DNA of the CDR3: TGCAGCGTTGGTGGGCTAGTGGGTACGTACGAGCAGTACTTC. This translates into CSVGGLVGTYEQYF.

This clonotype was seen once. The gene calls are TRBV29-1 and TRBJ2-5; D gene unclear. Germline V gives CDR1 SQVTM, CDR2 ANQGSEA. This CDR3 is built from 10 residues. Deletions cut 6 bases from V and 5 bases from J, with 7 bases between. DNA for the CDR3: TGCAGCGTCCTCCTGGAGACCCAGTACTTC. Translating it yields CSVLLETQYF.

The rearrangement joins TRBV28 to TRBJ2-1; 7 bases match TRBD1. The V gene end was trimmed by 8 bases and the J gene end by 2 bases; junction bases not matched to a gene: 3. There are 13 residues in the CDR3. Per the germline V gene, CDR1 is MDHEN and CDR2 is SYDVKM. The CDR3 protein is CASQGDPYNEQFF. For the CDR3, the DNA is TGTGCCAGCCAGGGGGACCCCTACAATGAGCAGTTCTTC.

This chain links TRBV20-1 with TRBJ1-5; D gene ambiguous. V shed 3 bases and J shed 0 bases, with 12 bases lying between them. The CDR3 sequence is 15 residues long. The germline V gene encodes CDR1 DFQATT and CDR2 SNEGSKA (reference sequence). The CDR3 sequence is CSASETLDSNQPQHF. In DNA, the CDR3 is TGCAGTGCTAGTGAGACTCTGGATAGCAATCAGCCCCAGCATTTT.

The J gene is TRBJ2-1, the V gene TRBV5-1, with 9 bases aligning to TRBD1. The CDR3 covers 15 residues. The V gene's germline CDR1 is SGHRS and CDR2 YFSETQ. V shed 3 bases and J 6 bases; nucleotides not matched to a gene: 7. CDR3 DNA sequence: TGCGCCAGCAGCTCACCGGGACAGGGAGGCAATGAGCAGTTCTTC. It codes for CASSSPGQGGNEQFF.

This chain uses TRBV6-2 or TRBV6-3 with TRBJ2-7; maybe TRBD2 (5 bases). This CDR3 has 16 residues. Trimming pared 5 bases from V and 4 bases from J, leaving 21 bases between. Looked up from germline, CDR1 is MNHEY and CDR2 is SVGEGT. The CDR3 DNA follows: TGTGCCAGCAGTAAAGGGTCGGAGAGCGGCCAGTACGAGCAGTACTTC. Its protein product is CASSKGSESGQYEQYF.

This chain uses TRBV29-1 with TRBJ1-1; 7 bases map to TRBD1. Germline V gives CDR1 SQVTM, CDR2 ANQGSEA. The V and J ends lost 7 bases and 0 bases, in that order; junction bases with no gene match: 8. CDR3 length: 14 residues. The CDR3 DNA sequence: TGCAGCGCCCGACAGGGAGGCGTGAACACTGAAGCTTTCTTT. It yields the protein CSARQGGVNTEAFF.

The genes are TRBV7-2 and TRBJ2-3; maybe TRBD1 (5 bases). This CDR3 contains 16 residues. Germline V lookup: CDR1 SGHTA, CDR2 FQGNSA. The V end lost 2 bases, the J end lost 2 bases, and 14 bases lay between the germline ends. CDR3 region: CASSLFLGPITDTQYF. In nucleotides, the CDR3 is TGTGCCAGCAGCTTATTTCTGGGGCCCATCACAGATACGCAGTATTTT.

This chain's CDR3 is CASSSQLKTGIGEQYF. CDR3 DNA: TGTGCCAGCAGCTCGCAATTAAAAACAGGGATCGGCGAGCAGTACTTC. The rearrangement links TRBV11-2 to TRBJ2-7; the D gene is possibly TRBD1 (6 bases). The germline V and J ends were trimmed by 4 bases and 6 bases, with 22 bases remaining between them. Germline-derived CDR1 and CDR2 are SGHAT and FQNNGV. This CDR3 contains 16 residues.

The V call is TRBV5-4, the J call TRBJ2-3; 7 bases are a match to TRBD2. This CDR3 is built from 14 residues. V lost 2 bases and J lost 2; bases outside the gene matches: 2. CDR1 and CDR2 from the germline V gene are SGHNT and YYREEE (reference sequence). The CDR3 DNA reads as TGTGCCAGCAGCTTTAGCGGGCCCACAGATACGCAGTATTTT. Translating gives CASSFSGPTDTQYF.

The genes are TRBV12-3 or TRBV12-4 and TRBJ1-3; TRBD1 agrees at 7 bases. V dropped 6 bases and J dropped 4; count of bases not matched to a gene: 6. The CDR3 sequence is 14 residues long. CDR3 in DNA: TGTGCCAGCAGCGAACAGGGGCCAGGAAACACCATATATTTT. Its protein is CASSEQGPGNTIYF.

The J gene is TRBJ2-2, the V gene TRBV6-2 or TRBV6-3, with D maybe TRBD1 (5 bases). This CDR3 is 14 amino acids long. The V gene's germline CDR1 is MNHEY and CDR2 SVGEGT. Between the trimmed V and J ends, which lost 6 bases and 4 bases, there was a span of 12 bases. The CDR3 DNA is TGTGCCAGCAGGCCGGACACTTCCACCGGGGAGCTGTTTTTT. Amino acid sequence: CASRPDTSTGELFF.

This clonotype was detected only a few times. This rearrangement joins TRBV18 to TRBJ2-5; D not certain. The CDR3 contains 13 residues. Trimming stripped 5 bases from V and 3 bases from J, with 10 bases between. The V gene's germline CDR1 is KGHSH and CDR2 LQKENI. CDR3 nucleotides: TGTGCCAGCTCATATACAGAGAAAGAGACCCAGTACTTC. This encodes CASSYTEKETQYF. The variable domain in full, with the rest retrieved from reference TRBV18 and TRBJ2-5, is NAGVMQNPRHLVRRRGQEARLRCSPMKGHSHVYWYRQLPEEGLKFMVYLQKENIIDESGMPKERFSAEFPKEGPSILRIQQVVRGDSAAYFCASSYTEKETQYFGPGTRLLVL.